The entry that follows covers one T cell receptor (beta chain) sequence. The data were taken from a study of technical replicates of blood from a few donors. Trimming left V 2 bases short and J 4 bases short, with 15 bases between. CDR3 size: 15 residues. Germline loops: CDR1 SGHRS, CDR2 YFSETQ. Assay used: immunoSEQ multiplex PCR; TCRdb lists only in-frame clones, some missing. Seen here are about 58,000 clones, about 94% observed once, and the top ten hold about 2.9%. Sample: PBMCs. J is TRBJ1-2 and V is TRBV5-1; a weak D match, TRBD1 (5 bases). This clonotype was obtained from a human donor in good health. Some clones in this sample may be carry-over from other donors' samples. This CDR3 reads CASSFGPGGAYGYTF. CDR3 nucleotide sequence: TGCGCCAGCAGCTTCGGCCCCGGGGGAGCCTATGGCTACACCTTC.